Sequencing of this TCR beta chain was carried out in a study of blood T cell repertoires in COVID-19. The count of this clone is one. Assay: immunoSEQ multiplex PCR; the TCRdb copy retains only in-frame clones and omits some. The repertoire holds about 160,000 clones, 75% to 90% seen once, with 3% to 3.5% in the top ten. The source is a human donor with acute or convalescent COVID-19. The donor label of this sample is uncertain. Sequencing was performed on peripheral blood.

The CDR3 nucleotides read TGCGCCAGACACCAAGGACAGGGGAACACTGAAGCTTTCTTT. It translates to CARHQGQGNTEAFF. The chain links TRBV10-1 to TRBJ1-1; 8 positions match TRBD1. Germline loops: CDR1 WNHNN, CDR2 SYGVQD (reference sequence). The CDR3 runs to 14 residues. V lost 9 bases and J lost 1; bases outside the gene matches: 7.